A selection of T cell receptor beta chains follows, all from one sample in a study of T cell responses to AZD1222 COVID-19 vaccine. Some clones are missing from TCRdb's copy, which holds only in-frame ones; the method was immunoSEQ multiplex PCR. This table has under 200,000 clones, more than 80% appearing once. The sample was peripheral blood, taken on day 0 of AZD1222 vaccination. The origin of the receptors is an adult in good health. Each CDR3 is given with its conserved first and last residue. The D gene is left open where the match is weak.

j_gene: TRBJ2-5; v_gene: TRBV12-5; d_gene: -; CDR3aa: CASGFAGTPGETQYF; CDR3nt: TGTGCTAGTGGTTTTGCCGGGACTCCCGGGGAGACCCAGTACTTC
j_gene: TRBJ1-5; v_gene: TRBV12-3/TRBV12-4; d_gene: -; CDR3aa: CASSLSEGQPQHF; CDR3nt: TGTGCCAGCAGTTTATCCGAGGGGCAGCCCCAGCATTTT
j_gene: TRBJ1-5; v_gene: TRBV7-9; d_gene: -; CDR3aa: CASSLVGTPNQPQHF; CDR3nt: TGTGCCAGCAGCTTAGTTGGGACCCCCAATCAGCCCCAGCATTTT
j_gene: TRBJ2-7; v_gene: TRBV5-1; d_gene: -; CDR3aa: CASRLGLPMNYEQYF; CDR3nt: TGCGCCAGCAGACTGGGACTGCCGATGAACTACGAGCAGTACTTC
j_gene: TRBJ1-1; v_gene: TRBV18; d_gene: -; CDR3aa: CASSPSETALDTEAFF; CDR3nt: TGTGCCAGCTCACCATCGGAGACAGCGCTAGACACTGAAGCTTTCTTT
j_gene: TRBJ2-2; v_gene: TRBV5-1; d_gene: -; CDR3aa: CASSLIQGNFLANTGELFF; CDR3nt: TGCGCCAGCAGCTTAATCCAGGGTAATTTCCTCGCGAACACCGGGGAGCTGTTTTTT
j_gene: TRBJ2-1; v_gene: TRBV7-9; d_gene: TRBD2; CDR3aa: CASSPSAGGYSEQFF; CDR3nt: TGTGCCAGCAGCCCGTCGGCGGGGGGCTATAGTGAGCAGTTCTTC
j_gene: TRBJ1-6; v_gene: TRBV7-9; d_gene: -; CDR3aa: CASSTTTPLHF; CDR3nt: TGTGCCAGCAGCACCACTACACCCCTCCACTTT
j_gene: TRBJ1-4; v_gene: TRBV13; d_gene: -; CDR3aa: CASSWSAATNEKLFF; CDR3nt: TGTGCCAGCAGCTGGTCAGCCGCAACTAATGAAAAACTGTTTTTT
j_gene: TRBJ2-7; v_gene: TRBV12-3/TRBV12-4; d_gene: -; CDR3aa: CASTSRLYEQYF; CDR3nt: TGTGCCAGCACCTCGCGCTTATACGAGCAGTACTTC
j_gene: TRBJ2-7; v_gene: TRBV3-1/TRBV3-2; d_gene: TRBD2; CDR3aa: CASSPSGTYEQYF; CDR3nt: TGTGCCAGCAGTCCTAGCGGGACCTACGAGCAGTACTTC
j_gene: TRBJ2-5; v_gene: TRBV3-1/TRBV3-2; d_gene: TRBD2; CDR3aa: CASSQDRASGSGETQYF; CDR3nt: TGTGCCAGCAGCCAAGATAGGGCTAGCGGGAGTGGAGAGACCCAGTACTTC
j_gene: TRBJ1-5; v_gene: TRBV2; d_gene: -; CDR3aa: CASSNLDGNSNQPQHF; CDR3nt: TGTGCCAGCAGCAACCTGGACGGAAATAGCAATCAGCCCCAGCATTTT
j_gene: TRBJ2-5; v_gene: TRBV9; d_gene: TRBD2; CDR3aa: CASSVGAAGGLRETQYF; CDR3nt: TGTGCCAGCAGCGTAGGAGCAGCGGGGGGGCTTAGAGAGACCCAGTACTTC